One sample yielded the 27 T cell receptor beta chains listed below, sequenced in a study of shared clonotypes between healthy human individuals. Repertoires were generated with immunoSEQ multiplex PCR, while TCRdb's copy carries only in-frame clones and drops some. The profile covers about 480,000 clones, with about 75% appearing a single time and roughly an eighth taken by the ten largest. Sequencing was carried out using PBMCs. The receptors here all came from a woman aged 35 to 49 in good health. Some clones in this sample may be carry-over from other donors' samples.

The count of this clone is one. The V and J genes are TRBV5-4 and TRBJ2-5; 9 nucleotides align to TRBD1. The junction had 5 bases not matched to a gene; V was cut back by 0 bases and J by 5 bases. Per germline, CDR1 SGHNT and CDR2 YYREEE (reference sequence). This CDR3 comprises 15 residues. The DNA of the CDR3 is TGTGCCAGCAGCTTGGGGGGACAGGGTATTGAGACCCAGTACTTC. This sequence encodes CASSLGGQGIETQYF.

A few counts support this clone. The CDR3 region is CASGTSGDSYNEQFF. In DNA, the CDR3 is TGTGCCAGTGGGACTAGCGGGGATTCCTACAATGAGCAGTTCTTC. The genes are TRBV19 and TRBJ2-1; 13 positions agree with TRBD2. CDR3 length: 15 residues. The germline V gene encodes CDR1 LNHDA and CDR2 SQIVND (reference sequence). The V and J ends lost 8 bases and 1 base, in that order; junction bases with no gene match: 2. Supplemented by reference TRBV19 and TRBJ2-1, the full variable domain reads DGGITQSPKYLFRKEGQNVTLSCEQNLNHDAMYWYRQDPGQGLRLIYYSQIVNDFQKGDIAEGYSVSREKKESFPLTVTSAQKNPTAFYLCASGTSGDSYNEQFFGPGTRLTVL.

J is TRBJ1-2 and V is TRBV10-3; 9 nucleotides match TRBD1. V gave up 3 bases and J gave up 4 bases; unmatched junction bases: 6. The CDR3 totals 15 residues. In germline, CDR1 is ENHRY, CDR2 SYGVKD. The CDR3 is CAISDPGTGTYGYTF. For the CDR3, the DNA is TGTGCCATCAGTGATCCCGGGACAGGGACCTATGGCTACACCTTC.

This clone was picked up one time. The CDR3 spells CASSRSTGVEKLFF. The CDR3 nucleotides read TGTGCCAGCAGCAGATCGACAGGGGTCGAAAAACTGTTTTTT. This sequence joins TRBV4-2 and TRBJ1-4, with 8 bases identical to TRBD1. V was pared by 5 bases and J by 8 bases, with 7 bases of the junction left unmatched. Germline V CDR1 and CDR2: LGHNA, YNFKEQ. CDR3 length: 14 residues.

The V call is TRBV19, the J call TRBJ2-2; possible D gene TRBD1, 6 bases. Per the germline V gene, CDR1 is LNHDA and CDR2 is SQIVND (reference sequence). The CDR3 has 15 residues. The V gene lost 1 base and the J gene lost 1 base, with 7 bases spanning the gap. The CDR3 loop is CASSIVGQNTGELFF. The CDR3 bases are TGTGCCAGTAGTATAGTGGGACAGAACACCGGGGAGCTGTTTTTT.

As regards this clone: At one end, the junction sequence differs from germline, possibly due to a read error. The chain recombines TRBV7-1 with TRBJ2-7, with 10 bases matching TRBD1. TRBV7-1 qualifies as an ORF whose function is uncertain. CDR3 size: 17 residues. This chain's CDR3 is CASSIYSGTGASYKQYF. DNA for the CDR3: TGTGCCAGCAGCATATACTCCGGGACAGGGGCTTCCTACAAGCAGTACTTC.

This chain uses TRBV7-9 with TRBJ1-4; 7 bases agree with TRBD1. Germline V gene sequence: CDR1 SEHNR, CDR2 FQNEAQ (reference sequence). V lost 4 bases to trimming and J lost 8 bases; unmatched junction nucleotides: 10. The CDR3 runs 15 residues. The CDR3 loop is CASSSPDRAEEKLFF. The CDR3 DNA sequence: TGTGCCAGCAGCTCCCCAGACAGGGCGGAAGAAAAACTGTTTTTT.

This chain links TRBV6-5 with TRBJ1-1; TRBD1 might be the D (5 bases). Trimming cost V 0 bases and J 0 bases, with 5 bases left between them. The CDR3 consists of 14 residues. The germline V gene has CDR1 MNHEY and CDR2 SVGAGI. CDR3 coding DNA: TGTGCCAGCAGTTACTCACAGGTGAACACTGAAGCTTTCTTT. It yields the protein CASSYSQVNTEAFF.

The rearrangement links TRBV19 to TRBJ2-5, with D maybe TRBD1 (5 bases). Per germline, CDR1 LNHDA and CDR2 SQIVND (reference sequence). Trimming left V 3 bases short and J 1 base short, with 12 bases between. This CDR3 has 15 residues. Here the CDR3 reads CASSMTALRQETQYF. DNA of the CDR3: TGTGCCAGTAGTATGACAGCACTTCGCCAAGAGACCCAGTACTTC.

In its sample, this clone was seen a few times. V is TRBV4-1 and J is TRBJ1-2; D is ambiguous. V was shortened by 1 base and J by 4 bases, with 10 bases between the two germline ends. The CDR3 sequence is 14 residues long. The germline V gene has CDR1 MGHRA and CDR2 YSYEKL. CDR3 sequence (DNA): TGCGCCAGCAGCCAAGGACACCTCTCCTATGGCTACACCTTC. Translated: CASSQGHLSYGYTF.

The chain is built from TRBV25-1 and TRBJ1-4; D is ambiguous. Trimming pared 4 bases from V and 4 bases from J, leaving 7 bases between. This CDR3 region has 13 residues. Germline CDR1 and CDR2: MGHDK and SYGVNS. For the CDR3, the DNA is TGTGCCAGCAGTGTTCAGGTTAATGAAAAACTGTTTTTT. This encodes CASSVQVNEKLFF.

About this clone itself: Other DNA sequences from this sample encode an identical CDR3 as well. The chain employs TRBV5-1 and TRBJ2-1; 7 bases are a match to TRBD2. Germline V gene data show CDR1 as SGHRS and CDR2 as YFSETQ. The V segment lost 0 bases and the J segment 4 bases; nucleotides outside the gene matches: 7. The CDR3 is made up of 16 amino acids. The DNA of the CDR3 is TGCGCCAGCAGCTTGGAGGGACTCGGGGGGTACAATGAGCAGTTCTTC. This gives the protein CASSLEGLGGYNEQFF.

This clone appeared once. The chain recombines TRBV6-5 with TRBJ1-1; unclear D gene. Per the germline V gene, CDR1 is MNHEY and CDR2 is SVGAGI. Trimming left V 0 bases short and J 1 base short, with 6 bases between. The CDR3 has 14 residues. CDR3 nucleotides: TGTGCCAGCAGTTACTCGTGGTCGAACACTGAAGCTTTCTTT. It encodes CASSYSWSNTEAFF.

The chain uses TRBV15 and TRBJ2-2, with a weak D call TRBD1 (6 bases). Germline values: CDR1 LNHNV, CDR2 YYDKDF (reference sequence). The ends were cut back, 8 bases at V and 5 bases at J, with 15 bases in the middle. This CDR3 spans 14 amino acids. CDR3 sequence (DNA): TGTGCCACCGGGGGCACGTCTTCGACCGGGGAGCTGTTTTTT. Its translation: CATGGTSSTGELFF.

The CDR3 region has the DNA TGTGCCAGCAGCTTACGAGGGCCAACCTACGAGCAGTACTTC. Translating it yields CASSLRGPTYEQYF. The rearrangement uses TRBV7-2 and TRBJ2-7; maybe TRBD2 (5 bases). There are 14 residues in the CDR3. The V gene lost 2 bases and the J gene lost 2 bases, with 10 bases spanning the gap. The V gene's germline CDR1 is SGHTA and CDR2 FQGNSA. Full variable domain (outside the CDR3, taken from reference TRBV7-2 and TRBJ2-7): GAGVSQSPSNKVTEKGKDVELRCDPISGHTALYWYRQSLGQGLEFLIYFQGNSAPDKSGLPSDRFSAERTGGSVSTLTIQRTQQEDSAVYLCASSLRGPTYEQYFGPGTRLTVT.

J is TRBJ2-1 and V is TRBV6-1; 15 nucleotides agree with TRBD2. The length of the CDR3 is 19 residues. The germline gives CDR1 MNHNS, CDR2 SASEGT. Trimming cost V 4 bases and J 0 bases; bases outside gene matches: 7. CDR3 nucleotide sequence: TGTGCCAGCAGTGGACGGACTAGCGGGAGGGCTAGCTCCTACAATGAGCAGTTCTTC. Translation gives CASSGRTSGRASSYNEQFF.

The CDR3 loop is CASSPGEGGSGANVLTF. CDR3 in DNA: TGTGCCAGCTCACCAGGAGAAGGTGGCTCTGGGGCCAACGTCCTGACTTTC. V is TRBV18 and J is TRBJ2-6; no clear D gene. The CDR3 is 17 amino acids. Germline V CDR1 and CDR2: KGHSH, LQKENI. V lost 2 bases to trimming and J lost 0 bases, with 11 bases between them. Variable domain in full (rest from reference TRBV18 and TRBJ2-6): NAGVMQNPRHLVRRRGQEARLRCSPMKGHSHVYWYRQLPEEGLKFMVYLQKENIIDESGMPKERFSAEFPKEGPSILRIQQVVRGDSAAYFCASSPGEGGSGANVLTFGAGSRLTVL.

Concerning this clone itself: Other DNA sequences in this sample translate to the same CDR3. J is TRBJ2-7 and V is TRBV18, with 11 bases identical to TRBD1. Germline CDR1 and CDR2: KGHSH and LQKENI. The CDR3 spans 14 residues. V lost 2 bases to trimming and J lost 5 bases; unmatched junction nucleotides: 2. CDR3 nucleotide sequence: TGTGCCAGCTCACCAGGGACAGGGGGAGACGAGCAGTACTTC. Amino acid sequence: CASSPGTGGDEQYF. The full variable domain, in which reference TRBV18 and TRBJ2-7 provide the parts outside the CDR3, is NAGVMQNPRHLVRRRGQEARLRCSPMKGHSHVYWYRQLPEEGLKFMVYLQKENIIDESGMPKERFSAEFPKEGPSILRIQQVVRGDSAAYFCASSPGTGGDEQYFGPGTRLTVT.

This rearrangement joins TRBV5-1 to TRBJ2-1; D gene ambiguous. The germline CDR1 and CDR2 sequences are SGHRS and YFSETQ. The CDR3 extends over 13 amino acids. The V and J ends lost 7 bases and 5 bases respectively, with 13 bases between them. The CDR3 spells CASAAVLHNEQFF. DNA of the CDR3: TGCGCCAGCGCGGCAGTTCTGCACAATGAGCAGTTCTTC.

The V gene is TRBV10-3, the J gene TRBJ2-3; D could derive from TRBD1 or TRBD2 (6 bases each). The CDR3 covers 13 residues. V was cut by 6 bases and J by 4 bases, with 11 bases left in between. CDR1 is ENHRY, CDR2 SYGVKD, per germline. The chain's CDR3 is CAIRGGGPDTQYF. The CDR3 DNA reads TGTGCCATCAGAGGGGGAGGCCCAGATACGCAGTATTTT.

This chain links TRBV25-1 with TRBJ1-6; D remains ambiguous. V was pared by 4 bases and J by 9 bases, with 19 bases between. Germline lookup yields CDR1 MGHDK and CDR2 SYGVNS. The CDR3 has 16 residues. CDR3 nucleotides: TGTGCCAGCAGTGCCACGGGATACTACCTCTCTTCACCCCTCCACTTT. Translated: CASSATGYYLSSPLHF. The entire variable domain, with the rest obtained from reference TRBV25-1 and TRBJ1-6, is as follows: EADIYQTPRYLVIGTGKKITLECSQTMGHDKMYWYQQDPGMELHLIHYSYGVNSTEKGDLSSESTVSRIRTEHFPLTLESARPSHTSQYLCASSATGYYLSSPLHFGNGTRLTVT.

The chain is built from TRBV4-2 and TRBJ2-1, with TRBD1 matching over 8 bases. Germline CDR1 reads LGHNA; CDR2 reads YNFKEQ. J was trimmed by 8 bases and V by 4 bases; bases with no gene match: 4. The length of the CDR3 is 13 residues. In DNA form, the CDR3 reads TGTGCCAGCAGCCCGGACAGGGCCCATGAGCAGTTCTTC. Amino acid sequence: CASSPDRAHEQFF.

The chain joins TRBV4-1 to TRBJ1-4, with unresolved D. The CDR3 spans 15 residues. Trimming left V 1 base short and J 8 bases short, with 14 bases between. CDR1 is MGHRA and CDR2 is YSYEKL in the germline V gene. The CDR3 DNA reads as TGCGCCAGCAGCCAAGTGGGCGCGGGGAGGGAAAAACTGTTTTTT. Amino acid sequence: CASSQVGAGREKLFF.

CDR3 in amino acids: CASSLPGSGANVLTF. CDR3 DNA sequence: TGTGCCAGCAGCTTACCCGGGTCTGGGGCCAACGTCCTGACTTTC. This chain uses TRBV7-3 with TRBJ2-6, with unresolved D. V lost 2 bases and J lost 1, with 6 bases in between. The CDR3 spans 15 residues. Germline V lookup: CDR1 SGHTA, CDR2 FQGTGA.

V gene TRBV7-2 combines with J gene TRBJ2-3; 7 bases are a match to TRBD2. Trimming at V came to 2 bases and at J to 4 bases, leaving 6 bases not matched to a gene. The germline V gene encodes CDR1 SGHTA and CDR2 FQGNSA. The CDR3 length is 15 residues. In DNA form, the CDR3 reads TGTGCCAGCAGCTTAAAGGCGGGAGACGCAGATACGCAGTATTTT. It codes for CASSLKAGDADTQYF. Complete variable domain (other parts from reference TRBV7-2 and TRBJ2-3): GAGVSQSPSNKVTEKGKDVELRCDPISGHTALYWYRQSLGQGLEFLIYFQGNSAPDKSGLPSDRFSAERTGGSVSTLTIQRTQQEDSAVYLCASSLKAGDADTQYFGPGTRLTVL.

The rearrangement uses TRBV10-3 and TRBJ2-2; no clear D gene. Between the trimmed V and J ends, which lost 4 bases and 6 bases, there was a span of 9 bases. The CDR3 runs to 13 residues. Per germline, CDR1 ENHRY and CDR2 SYGVKD. The CDR3 region has the DNA TGTGCCATCAGTGGGGATAGCCCCGGGGAGCTGTTTTTT. This codes for CAISGDSPGELFF.

The V gene is TRBV28, the J gene TRBJ1-6; the D gene is possibly TRBD1 (6 bases). The CDR3 length is 16 residues. V was cut by 3 bases and J by 10 bases, with 19 bases left in between. Looked up from germline, CDR1 is MDHEN and CDR2 is SYDVKM. CDR3 amino acids: CASSFPDDRSGSPLHF. CDR3 coding DNA: TGTGCCAGCAGTTTCCCTGATGACAGGTCTGGGTCACCCCTCCACTTT.